The TCR beta chain described here comes from a study of blood T cell repertoires in COVID-19. As for the study in general: Sample material is recorded as cDNA or gDNA derived from T cells, B-cell-depleted T cells, or PBMCs.

Trimming took off 8 bases at V and 3 bases at J, with 11 bases between the two ends. Germline assignment: CDR1 SGHVS and CDR2 FQNEAQ. The CDR3 totals 12 residues. Here immunoSEQ multiplex PCR was the method, and the copy in TCRdb shows in-frame clones only, minus some. This table holds 250,000 or so clones, more than 70% found once. The sample was peripheral blood. The TCR comes from a woman in her sixties with acute or convalescent COVID-19. The chain joins TRBV7-8 to TRBJ2-7; D is uncertain. This CDR3 is CASRSADYEQYF. The DNA for the CDR3 is TGTGCCAGCCGGTCCGCGGACTACGAGCAGTACTTC.